A selection of T cell receptor beta chains follows, all from one sample in a study of cytomegalovirus exposure and HLA in healthy donors. Sequencing was performed with immunoSEQ multiplex PCR; in TCRdb, only in-frame clones are kept and a portion is missing. This table holds hundreds of thousands of clones, less than 90% found once. The material sequenced was PBMCs. The receptors derive from a man younger than 35 in good health and CMV-seropositive. CDR3s include the opening cysteine and the closing phenylalanine or tryptophan. D genes are given only for firm matches. Some rows mark clone size as missing; the rest say once, few, many or name a class of expanded clone.

V gene	clone size	D gene	CDR3 length	J gene	CDR3 protein	CDR3 DNA
TRBV6-5	-	-	11	TRBJ2-5	CASSEVVGQYF	TGTGCCAGCAGTGAAGTAGTCGGGCAGTACTTC
TRBV27	few	TRBD2	15	TRBJ2-7	CASSFRSGRAYEQYF	TGTGCCAGCAGTTTTAGAAGCGGGAGGGCCTACGAGCAGTACTTC
TRBV4-2	-	TRBD1	15	TRBJ2-3	CASSSRGRGTDTQYF	TGTGCCAGCAGCAGCAGGGGGCGTGGCACAGATACGCAGTATTTT
TRBV2	-	-	14	TRBJ2-5	CASNYQGGQETQYF	TGTGCCAGCAATTACCAGGGGGGACAAGAGACCCAGTACTTC
TRBV7-2	-	-	15	TRBJ1-2	CASSLGGVRGYGYTF	TGTGCCAGCAGCTTAGGGGGAGTTCGGGGCTATGGCTACACCTTC
TRBV5-6	-	-	13	TRBJ1-4	CASSLSVTEKLFF	TGTGCCAGCAGCTTGTCTGTAACTGAAAAACTGTTTTTT
TRBV5-4	-	TRBD1	14	TRBJ2-3	CASSVYRGPDTQYF	TGTGCCAGCAGCGTTTACAGGGGGCCAGATACGCAGTATTTT
TRBV18	-	-	15	TRBJ1-2	CASSPLGKESYGYTF	TGTGCCAGCTCACCCTTAGGGAAGGAGAGCTATGGCTACACCTTC
TRBV6-5	once	TRBD2	14	TRBJ2-1	CASHQLAGGLEQFF	TGTGCCAGCCATCAACTAGCGGGAGGACTTGAGCAGTTCTTC
TRBV4-2	-	-	13	TRBJ2-7	CASSQGADYEQYF	TGTGCCAGCAGCCAGGGGGCCGACTACGAGCAGTACTTC
TRBV28	-	-	15	TRBJ2-2	CASSFEVRGTGELFF	TGTGCCAGCAGTTTTGAAGTCAGGGGCACCGGGGAGCTGTTTTTT
TRBV5-4	-	-	13	TRBJ2-7	CASSLEGAYEQYF	TGTGCCAGCAGCTTGGAGGGTGCATACGAGCAGTACTTC
TRBV19	-	-	13	TRBJ1-5	CASADSSYQPQHF	TGTGCCAGCGCGGACAGCTCTTATCAGCCCCAGCATTTT
TRBV25-1	-	-	14	TRBJ1-2	CASSDRQLRDGYTF	TGTGCCAGCAGTGACAGACAGCTCAGGGATGGCTACACCTTC
TRBV30	once	TRBD2	17	TRBJ2-7	CAWSTSLAGGLSYEQYF	TGTGCCTGGAGTACTAGTCTAGCGGGAGGGCTCTCCTACGAGCAGTACTTC
TRBV7-3	-	-	20	TRBJ1-5	CASSLSIKGSWVRCEKPQHF	TGTGCCAGCAGCTTAAGTATAAAGGGCAGCTGGGTAAGGTGTGAAAAGCCCCAGCATTTT
TRBV7-8	-	TRBD1	16	TRBJ2-3	CASSSRTGSTSDTQYF	TGTGCCAGCAGCTCTAGGACAGGGAGCACCTCAGATACGCAGTATTTT